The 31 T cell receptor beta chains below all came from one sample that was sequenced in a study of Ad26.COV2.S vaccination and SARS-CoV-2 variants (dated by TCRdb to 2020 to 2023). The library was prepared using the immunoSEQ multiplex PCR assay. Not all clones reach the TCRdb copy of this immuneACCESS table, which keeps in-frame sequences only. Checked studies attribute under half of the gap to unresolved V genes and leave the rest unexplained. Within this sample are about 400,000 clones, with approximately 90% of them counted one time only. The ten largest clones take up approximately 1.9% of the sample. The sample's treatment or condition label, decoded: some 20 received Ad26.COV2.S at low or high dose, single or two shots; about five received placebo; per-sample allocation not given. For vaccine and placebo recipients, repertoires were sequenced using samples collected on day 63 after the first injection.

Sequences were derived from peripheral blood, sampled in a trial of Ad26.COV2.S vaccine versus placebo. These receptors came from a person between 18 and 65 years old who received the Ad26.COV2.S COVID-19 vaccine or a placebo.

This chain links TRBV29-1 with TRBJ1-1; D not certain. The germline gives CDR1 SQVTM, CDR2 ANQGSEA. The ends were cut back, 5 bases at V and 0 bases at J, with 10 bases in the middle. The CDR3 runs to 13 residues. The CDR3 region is CSVIGLLNTEAFF. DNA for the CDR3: TGCAGCGTTATAGGACTGCTGAACACTGAAGCTTTCTTT.

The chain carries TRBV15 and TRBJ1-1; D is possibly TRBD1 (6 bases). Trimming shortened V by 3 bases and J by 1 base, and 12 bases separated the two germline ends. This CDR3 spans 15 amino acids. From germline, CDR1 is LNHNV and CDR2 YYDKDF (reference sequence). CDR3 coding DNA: TGTGCCACCAGCAGGAGAACAGGGTCGAACACTGAAGCTTTCTTT. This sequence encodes CATSRRTGSNTEAFF.

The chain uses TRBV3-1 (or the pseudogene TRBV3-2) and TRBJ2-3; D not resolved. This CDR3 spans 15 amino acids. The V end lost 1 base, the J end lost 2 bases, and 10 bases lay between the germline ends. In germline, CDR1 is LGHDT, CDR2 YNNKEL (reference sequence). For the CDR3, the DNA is TGTGCCAGCAGCCAAGGAGACGGGCACACAGATACGCAGTATTTT. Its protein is CASSQGDGHTDTQYF.

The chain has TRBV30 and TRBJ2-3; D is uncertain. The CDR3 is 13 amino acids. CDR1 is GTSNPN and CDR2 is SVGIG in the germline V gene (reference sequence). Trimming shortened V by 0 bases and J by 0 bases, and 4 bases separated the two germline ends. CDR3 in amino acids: CAWSVYSTDTQYF. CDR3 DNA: TGTGCCTGGAGTGTTTATAGCACAGATACGCAGTATTTT.

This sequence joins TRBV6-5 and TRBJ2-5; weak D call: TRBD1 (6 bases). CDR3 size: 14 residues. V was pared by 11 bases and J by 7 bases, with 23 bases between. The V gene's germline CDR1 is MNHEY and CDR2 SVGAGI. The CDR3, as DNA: TGTGCCTCCAGCCGCGACAGGCCAGGTGGGACCCAGTACTTC. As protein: CASSRDRPGGTQYF.

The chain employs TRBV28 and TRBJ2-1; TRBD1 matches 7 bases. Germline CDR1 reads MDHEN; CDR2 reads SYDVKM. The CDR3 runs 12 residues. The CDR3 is CAIRGSAGEQFF. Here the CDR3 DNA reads TGTGCGATCAGGGGGTCGGCCGGTGAGCAGTTCTTC.

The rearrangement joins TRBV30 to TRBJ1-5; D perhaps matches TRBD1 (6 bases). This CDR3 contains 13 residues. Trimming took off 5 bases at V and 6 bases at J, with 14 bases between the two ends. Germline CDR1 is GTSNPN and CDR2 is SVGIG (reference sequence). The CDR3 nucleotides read TGTGCCTGGCAGGGGACGGCGGGTCAGCCCCAGCATTTT. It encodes CAWQGTAGQPQHF.

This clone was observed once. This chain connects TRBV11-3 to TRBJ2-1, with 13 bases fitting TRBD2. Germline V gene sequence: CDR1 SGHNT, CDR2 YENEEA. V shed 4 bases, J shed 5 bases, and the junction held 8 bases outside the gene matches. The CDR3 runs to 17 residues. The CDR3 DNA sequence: TGTGCCAGCAGCTCCTACCGCGGACTAGCGGGAGACAATGAGCAGTTCTTC. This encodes CASSSYRGLAGDNEQFF. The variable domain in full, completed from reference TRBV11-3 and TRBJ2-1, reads EAGVVQSPRYKIIEKKQPVAFWCNPISGHNTLYWYLQNLGQGPELLIRYENEEAVDDSQLPKDRFSAERLKGVDSTLKIQPAELGDSAVYLCASSSYRGLAGDNEQFFGPGTRLTVL.

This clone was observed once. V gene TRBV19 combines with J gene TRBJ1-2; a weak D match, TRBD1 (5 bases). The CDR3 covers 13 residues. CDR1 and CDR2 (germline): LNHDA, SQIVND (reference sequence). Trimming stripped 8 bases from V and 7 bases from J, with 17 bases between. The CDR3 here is CASQKGEYSGYTF. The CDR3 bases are TGTGCCAGTCAAAAAGGGGAATACTCTGGCTACACCTTC.

This chain's CDR3 is CASSVVIGVNTEAFF. CDR3 bases: TGTGCCAGCAGCGTAGTGATAGGAGTGAACACTGAAGCTTTCTTT. The chain employs TRBV9 and TRBJ1-1; D is unresolved. CDR3 length: 15 residues. V was trimmed by 0 bases and J by 0 bases, leaving 9 bases between them. Germline V CDR1 and CDR2: SGDLS, YYNGEE.

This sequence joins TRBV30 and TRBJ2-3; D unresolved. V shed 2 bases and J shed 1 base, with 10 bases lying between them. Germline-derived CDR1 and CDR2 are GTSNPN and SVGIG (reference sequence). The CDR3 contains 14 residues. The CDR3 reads CAWSLRLGTDTQYF. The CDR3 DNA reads TGTGCCTGGAGTTTACGACTCGGCACAGATACGCAGTATTTT.

The CDR3 region has the DNA TGCAGTGCCAGTTTCCCGGGACTAGCGACAGATACGCAGTATTTT. It codes for CSASFPGLATDTQYF. The chain has TRBV20-1 and TRBJ2-3; TRBD2 matches 10 bases. After removal of 6 bases from V and 3 bases from J, the junction contained 9 bases not matched to a gene. The CDR3 sequence is 15 residues long. The germline V gene has CDR1 DFQATT and CDR2 SNEGSKA (reference sequence).

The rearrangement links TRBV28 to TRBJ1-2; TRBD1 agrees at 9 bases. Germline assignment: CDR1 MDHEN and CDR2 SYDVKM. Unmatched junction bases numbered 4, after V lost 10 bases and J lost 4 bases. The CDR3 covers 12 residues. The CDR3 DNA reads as TGTGCCACCTCGGACAGGGGCTATGGCTACACCTTC. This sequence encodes CATSDRGYGYTF.

This CDR3 is CATQEALSYNEQFF. The DNA for the CDR3 is TGTGCCACTCAGGAGGCCCTCTCCTACAATGAGCAGTTCTTC. J is TRBJ2-1 and V is TRBV28; tentatively, D is TRBD2 (5 bases). Trimming took off 10 bases at V and 0 bases at J, with 13 bases between the two ends. The germline V gene has CDR1 MDHEN and CDR2 SYDVKM. This CDR3 contains 14 residues.

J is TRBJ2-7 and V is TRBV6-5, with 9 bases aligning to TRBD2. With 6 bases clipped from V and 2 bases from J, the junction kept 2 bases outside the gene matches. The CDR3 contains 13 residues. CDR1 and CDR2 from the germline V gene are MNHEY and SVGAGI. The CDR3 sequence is CASRGLATYEQYF. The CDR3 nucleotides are TGTGCCAGCAGGGGACTAGCTACCTACGAGCAGTACTTC.

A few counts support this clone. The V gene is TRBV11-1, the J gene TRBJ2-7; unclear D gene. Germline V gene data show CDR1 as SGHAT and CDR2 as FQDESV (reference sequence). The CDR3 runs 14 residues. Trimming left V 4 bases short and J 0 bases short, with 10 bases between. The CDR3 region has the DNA TGTGCCAGCAGCTCCCAGGAATCCTCCTACGAGCAGTACTTC. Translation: CASSSQESSYEQYF.

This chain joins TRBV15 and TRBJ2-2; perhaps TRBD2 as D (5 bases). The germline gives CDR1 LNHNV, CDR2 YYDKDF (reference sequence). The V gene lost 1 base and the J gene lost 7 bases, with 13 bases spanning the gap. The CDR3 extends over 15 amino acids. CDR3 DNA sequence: TGTGCCACCAGCAGAGGACTCTCGGCGGGCGGGGAGCTGTTTTTT. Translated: CATSRGLSAGGELFF.

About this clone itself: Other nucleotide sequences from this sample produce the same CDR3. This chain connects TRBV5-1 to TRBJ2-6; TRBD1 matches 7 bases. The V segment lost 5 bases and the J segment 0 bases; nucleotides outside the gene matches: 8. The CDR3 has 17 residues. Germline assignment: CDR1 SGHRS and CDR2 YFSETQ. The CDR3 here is CASRQTGTHSGANVLTF. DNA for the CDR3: TGCGCCAGCAGACAGACAGGGACCCACTCTGGGGCCAACGTCCTGACTTTC.

The CDR3 is CASSLGLTSGSRTDTQYF. The CDR3 DNA sequence: TGCGCCAGCAGCTTGGGATTGACTAGCGGGAGTAGAACAGATACGCAGTATTTT. The J gene is TRBJ2-3, the V gene TRBV5-1; 12 bases match TRBD2. Looked up from germline, CDR1 is SGHRS and CDR2 is YFSETQ. This CDR3 region has 18 residues. V gave up 0 bases and J gave up 3 bases; unmatched junction bases: 8.

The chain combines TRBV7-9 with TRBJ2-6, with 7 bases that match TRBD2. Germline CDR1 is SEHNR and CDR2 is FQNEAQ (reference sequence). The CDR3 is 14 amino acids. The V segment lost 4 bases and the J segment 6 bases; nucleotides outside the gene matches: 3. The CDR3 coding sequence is TGTGCCAGCAGCTGGGGGGGTTCGGCCAACGTCCTGACTTTC. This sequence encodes CASSWGGSANVLTF. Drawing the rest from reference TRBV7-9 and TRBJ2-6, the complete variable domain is DTGVSQNPRHKITKRGQNVTFRCDPISEHNRLYWYRQTLGQGPEFLTYFQNEAQLEKSRLLSDRFSAERPKGSFSTLEIQRTEQGDSAMYLCASSWGGSANVLTFGAGSRLTVL.

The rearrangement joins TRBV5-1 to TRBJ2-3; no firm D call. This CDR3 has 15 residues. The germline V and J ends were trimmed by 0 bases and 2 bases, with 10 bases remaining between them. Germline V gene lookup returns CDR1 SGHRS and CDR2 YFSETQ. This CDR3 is CASSLEEPYTDTQYF. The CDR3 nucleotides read TGCGCCAGCAGCTTGGAGGAGCCCTACACAGATACGCAGTATTTT.

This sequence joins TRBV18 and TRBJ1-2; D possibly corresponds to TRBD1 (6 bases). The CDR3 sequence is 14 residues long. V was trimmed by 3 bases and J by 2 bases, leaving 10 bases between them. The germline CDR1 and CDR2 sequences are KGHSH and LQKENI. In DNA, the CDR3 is TGTGCCAGCTCACCGATCGGACAGAACTATGGCTACACCTTC. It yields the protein CASSPIGQNYGYTF. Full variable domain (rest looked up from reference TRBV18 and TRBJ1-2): NAGVMQNPRHLVRRRGQEARLRCSPMKGHSHVYWYRQLPEEGLKFMVYLQKENIIDESGMPKERFSAEFPKEGPSILRIQQVVRGDSAAYFCASSPIGQNYGYTFGSGTRLTVV.

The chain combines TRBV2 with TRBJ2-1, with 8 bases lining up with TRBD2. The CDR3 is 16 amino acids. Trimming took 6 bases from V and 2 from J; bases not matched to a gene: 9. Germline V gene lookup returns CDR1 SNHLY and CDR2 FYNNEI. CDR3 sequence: CASRRSSGVAYNEQFF. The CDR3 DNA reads TGTGCCAGCAGAAGAAGTAGCGGGGTAGCCTACAATGAGCAGTTCTTC.

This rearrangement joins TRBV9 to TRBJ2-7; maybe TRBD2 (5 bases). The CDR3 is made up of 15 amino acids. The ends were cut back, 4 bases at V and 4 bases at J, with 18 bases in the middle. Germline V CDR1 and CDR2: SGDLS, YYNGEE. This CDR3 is CASSPNEGGRYEQYF. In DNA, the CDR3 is TGTGCCAGCAGCCCCAACGAGGGTGGAAGGTACGAGCAGTACTTC.

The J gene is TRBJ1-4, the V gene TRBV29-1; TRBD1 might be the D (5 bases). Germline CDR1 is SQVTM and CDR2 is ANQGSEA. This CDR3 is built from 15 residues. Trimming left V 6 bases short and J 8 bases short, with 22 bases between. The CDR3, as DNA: TGCAGCGTCGGAACTATGGGGGTCGGGGGGGAAAAACTGTTTTTT. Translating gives CSVGTMGVGGEKLFF. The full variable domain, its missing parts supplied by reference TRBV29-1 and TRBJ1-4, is SAVISQKPSRDICQRGTSLTIQCQVDSQVTMMFWYRQQPGQSLTLIATANQGSEATYESGFVIDKFPISRPNLTFSTLTVSNMSPEDSSIYLCSVGTMGVGGEKLFFGSGTQLSVL.

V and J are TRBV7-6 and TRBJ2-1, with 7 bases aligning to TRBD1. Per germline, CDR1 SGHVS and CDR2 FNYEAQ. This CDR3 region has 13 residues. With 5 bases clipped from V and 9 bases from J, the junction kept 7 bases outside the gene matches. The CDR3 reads CASSVTGLGEQFF. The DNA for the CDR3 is TGTGCCAGCAGCGTGACAGGGCTAGGTGAGCAGTTCTTC.

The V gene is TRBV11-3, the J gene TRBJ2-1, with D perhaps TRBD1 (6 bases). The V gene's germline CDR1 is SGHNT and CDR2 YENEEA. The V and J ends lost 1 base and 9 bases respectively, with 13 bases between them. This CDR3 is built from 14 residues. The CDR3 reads CASSLGGLDLEQFF. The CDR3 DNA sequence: TGTGCCAGCAGCTTAGGGGGGCTAGATCTTGAGCAGTTCTTC.

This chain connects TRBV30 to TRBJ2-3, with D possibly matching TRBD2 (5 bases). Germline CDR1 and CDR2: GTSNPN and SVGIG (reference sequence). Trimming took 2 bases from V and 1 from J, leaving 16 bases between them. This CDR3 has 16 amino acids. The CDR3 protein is CAWSHPSRIGTDTQYF. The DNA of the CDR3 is TGTGCCTGGAGTCATCCTAGCAGGATCGGCACAGATACGCAGTATTTT.

CDR3 sequence: CATQGIGNTIYF. The CDR3 DNA is TGTGCCACTCAGGGTATTGGAAACACCATATATTTT. The chain combines TRBV19 with TRBJ1-3; maybe TRBD1 (5 bases). Germline-derived CDR1 and CDR2 are LNHDA and SQIVND (reference sequence). The CDR3 has 12 amino acids. Deletions cut 10 bases from V and 3 bases from J, with 10 bases between.

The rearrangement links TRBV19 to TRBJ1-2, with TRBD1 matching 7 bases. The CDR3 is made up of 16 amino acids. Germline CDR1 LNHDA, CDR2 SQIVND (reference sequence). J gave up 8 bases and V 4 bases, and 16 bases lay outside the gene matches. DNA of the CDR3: TGTGCCAGTAGTACCCTTCAGCCGGACAGGCGGCGGGGCTACACCTTC. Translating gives CASSTLQPDRRRGYTF.

In DNA, the CDR3 is TGCGCCAGCAGCTTGGTCGGGAGGGCCGTCGATACGCAGTATTTT. It is translated as CASSLVGRAVDTQYF. This sequence joins TRBV5-1 and TRBJ2-3; 8 bases are shared with TRBD2. V lost 0 bases and J lost 6; bases outside the gene matches: 6. CDR1 SGHRS and CDR2 YFSETQ come from the germline V gene. The CDR3 spans 15 residues. The full variable domain, completed using reference TRBV5-1 and TRBJ2-3, is KAGVTQTPRYLIKTRGQQVTLSCSPISGHRSVSWYQQTPGQGLQFLFEYFSETQRNKGNFPGRFSGRQFSNSRSEMNVSTLELGDSALYLCASSLVGRAVDTQYFGPGTRLTVL.